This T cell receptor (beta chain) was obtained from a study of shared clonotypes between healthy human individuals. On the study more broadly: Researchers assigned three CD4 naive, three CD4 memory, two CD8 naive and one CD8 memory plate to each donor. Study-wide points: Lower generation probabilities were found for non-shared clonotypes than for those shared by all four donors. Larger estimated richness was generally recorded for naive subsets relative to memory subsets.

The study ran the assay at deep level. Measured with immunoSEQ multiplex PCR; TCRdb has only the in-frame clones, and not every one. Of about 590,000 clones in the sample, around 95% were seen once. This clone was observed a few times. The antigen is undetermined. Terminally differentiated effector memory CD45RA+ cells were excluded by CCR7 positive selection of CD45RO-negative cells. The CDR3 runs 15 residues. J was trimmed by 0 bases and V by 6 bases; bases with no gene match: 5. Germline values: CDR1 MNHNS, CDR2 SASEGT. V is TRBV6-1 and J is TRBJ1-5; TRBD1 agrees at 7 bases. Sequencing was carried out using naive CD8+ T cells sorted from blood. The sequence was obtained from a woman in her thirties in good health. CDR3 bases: TGTGCCAGCAGCAGGGGACAGATTAGCAATCAGCCCCAGCATTTT. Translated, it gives CASSRGQISNQPQHF.